What follows is one T cell receptor beta chain and its context. The PCR ran on 60 Vbeta and 13 Jbeta primers. Clones were sequenced by immunoSEQ multiplex PCR, and TCRdb holds only the in-frame ones, with some missing. The sample has 130,000 or so clones, 77% seen once. The V gene's germline CDR1 is SGDLS and CDR2 YYNGEE. V was cut by 4 bases and J by 2 bases, with 15 bases left in between. This CDR3 is built from 15 residues. Unrecorded immune exposure was likely among donors, who were nominally healthy when sampled. This entry belongs to a study of cytomegalovirus exposure and HLA in healthy donors. Sequenced: PBMCs. The chain is built from TRBV9 and TRBJ2-5; tentative D call: TRBD1 (5 bases). The receptor comes from a woman in her fifties or sixties in good health and CMV-seronegative. CDR3 in DNA: TGTGCCAGCAGCATCACGCCCTACAGGCAAGAGACCCAGTACTTC. The encoded protein is CASSITPYRQETQYF.